This T cell receptor (beta chain) was recorded in a study of blood T cells in healthy people across ages. Study-level results: Naive CD4+ cell counts and diversity both ran higher in long-lived than in aged donors.

A second PCR of about 6 to 11 cycles used a sample-barcoded 5' primer and a J-beta primer mix. MiXCR, applied by TCRdb to the 5' RACE reads, yields one record per CDR3 protein. The repertoire has about a million distinct CDR3 sequences, more than 30% of them found once; the top ten carry 13%. As concerns this clonotype: The antigen remains unidentified.

This CDR3 has 18 amino acids. V shed 8 bases and J 4 bases; nucleotides not matched to a gene: 16. Germline-derived CDR1 and CDR2 are DFQATT and SNEGSKA (reference sequence). The V gene is TRBV20-1, the J gene TRBJ2-3, with 15 bases lining up with TRBD2. The sequencing input was blood. The source of this sequence is a man aged 18 to 29 in good health. The CDR3 sequence: CSTINGLAGGRFSDTQYF. CDR3 nucleotide sequence: TGCAGTACCATAAACGGACTAGCGGGGGGGCGGTTTTCAGATACGCAGTATTTT.